Presented here are 24 T cell receptor beta chains from one specimen sequenced in a study of T-cell memory formation after mild COVID-19. Each CDR3 protein is one row after TCRdb ran MiXCR on the 5' RACE reads. The repertoire includes fewer than 250,000 distinct CDR3 sequences, roughly a tenth of them detected once, and approximately 2.8% sits in the top ten. Sample: PBMCs or a T cell subset sorted from them (not recorded which). All receptors derive from a man aged 18 to 29 who had mild COVID-19 (a few samples of this study predate the infection). Cell type and time point are not known.

This clonotype appeared a few times. The J gene is TRBJ1-1, the V gene TRBV20-1; tentative D call: TRBD1 (5 bases). Germline V gene data show CDR1 as DFQATT and CDR2 as SNEGSKA (reference sequence). This CDR3 has 14 residues. V was shortened by 1 base and J by 0 bases, with 9 bases between the two germline ends. The CDR3 DNA sequence: TGCAGTGCTAGAGGGGGCGCTATGAACACTGAAGCTTTCTTT. Amino acid sequence: CSARGGAMNTEAFF.

This chain connects TRBV6-6 to TRBJ1-1; 8 bases map to TRBD1. There are 13 residues in the CDR3. The germline CDR1 and CDR2 sequences are MNHNY and SVGAGI (reference sequence). The V and J ends lost 11 bases and 5 bases, in that order; junction bases with no gene match: 10. DNA for the CDR3: TGTGCCGGAAGGACAGGGCTTTATACTGAAGCTTTCTTT. Its translation is CAGRTGLYTEAFF.

This clonotype turned up a few times. CDR3 sequence reads: CASSWTGGPDTQYF. The CDR3 DNA reads TGTGCCAGCAGCTGGACAGGGGGCCCAGATACGCAGTATTTT. The chain uses TRBV7-2 and TRBJ2-3, with 11 bases that match TRBD1. J gave up 4 bases and V 4 bases, and 1 base lay outside the gene matches. The CDR3 totals 14 residues. The germline gives CDR1 SGHTA, CDR2 FQGNSA.

The V call is TRBV10-3, the J call TRBJ2-5, with D unresolved. CDR3 length equals 15 residues. The V end lost 2 bases, the J end lost 2 bases, and 12 bases lay between the germline ends. CDR1 and CDR2 from the germline V gene are ENHRY and SYGVKD. CDR3 in DNA: TGTGCCATCAGTGAGGCCCCAACCTTACAAGAGACCCAGTACTTC. Its translation: CAISEAPTLQETQYF.

Regarding this clonotype: At one end, the junction sequence differs from germline, possibly due to a read error. The V call is TRBV3-1, the J call TRBJ1-1, with D perhaps matching TRBD1 (5 bases). CDR1 and CDR2 (germline): LGHDT, YNNKEL (reference sequence). The CDR3 extends over 14 amino acids. CDR3 sequence: CASGHRTPNTEAFF. The CDR3 DNA reads TGTGCCAGCGGCCACAGGACCCCGAACACTGAAGCTTTCTTT.

The chain is built from TRBV5-6 and TRBJ1-2; TRBD1 is a possible D gene (5 bases). Trimming stripped 4 bases from V and 4 bases from J, with 8 bases between. Germline V CDR1 and CDR2: SGHDT, YYEEEE. This CDR3 has 12 residues. The CDR3 region is CASSRGSYGYTF. In DNA form, the CDR3 reads TGTGCCAGCAGCCGGGGGTCCTATGGCTACACCTTC.

In its sample, this clonotype was seen a few times. This rearrangement joins TRBV7-3 to TRBJ2-3; D unresolved. CDR1 is SGHTA, CDR2 FQGTGA, per germline. The CDR3 is 13 residues long. V dropped 5 bases and J dropped 4 bases, with 10 bases sitting between them. CDR3 bases: TGTGCCAGCAGCCGTCCGGGCGCAGATACGCAGTATTTT. Translated: CASSRPGADTQYF.

The table lists this clonotype with a few counts. This rearrangement joins TRBV7-2 to TRBJ1-2; no definite D call. Trimming cost V 3 bases and J 4 bases, with 15 bases left between them. CDR1 and CDR2 (germline): SGHTA, FQGNSA. This CDR3 is built from 15 residues. CDR3 protein: CASSFFGDYSYGYTF. CDR3 coding DNA: TGTGCCAGCAGCTTTTTCGGGGATTATTCCTATGGCTACACCTTC.

The V call is TRBV29-1, the J call TRBJ1-1; D is uncertain. Trimming removed 6 bases at V and 1 base at J, with 12 bases between. CDR3 length equals 13 residues. CDR1 and CDR2 from the germline V gene are SQVTM and ANQGSEA. CDR3 loop: CSVSRTQNTEAFF. The CDR3 DNA sequence: TGCAGCGTGTCGAGGACCCAGAACACTGAAGCTTTCTTT.

The chain recombines TRBV6-2 or TRBV6-3 with TRBJ2-3, with D unclear. Per the germline V gene, CDR1 is MNHEY and CDR2 is SVGEGT. The CDR3 is 13 amino acids. The V gene lost 4 bases and the J gene lost 6 bases, with 11 bases spanning the gap. CDR3 bases: TGTGCCAGCAGTTCTTTAGTTCCGGATACGCAGTATTTT. Amino acid sequence: CASSSLVPDTQYF.

This clonotype was detected a few times. The V call is TRBV7-2, the J call TRBJ2-1; 7 bases agree with TRBD2. CDR3 length: 12 amino acids. The germline CDR1 and CDR2 sequences are SGHTA and FQGNSA. V gave up 2 bases and J gave up 14 bases; unmatched junction bases: 6. Written as DNA, the CDR3 is TGTGCCAGCAGCTTACTCGAGGCGGGGGAGTTCTTC. This encodes CASSLLEAGEFF.

This clonotype has only a few counts. This rearrangement joins TRBV5-1 to TRBJ1-6; D call uncertain. Between the trimmed V and J ends, which lost 5 bases and 8 bases, there was a span of 11 bases. This CDR3 region has 13 residues. Germline lookup yields CDR1 SGHRS and CDR2 YFSETQ. CDR3 residues: CASSGQADSPLHF. The DNA of the CDR3 is TGCGCCAGCAGTGGTCAGGCGGATTCACCCCTCCACTTT.

Only a few counts were recorded for this clonotype. The chain couples TRBV28 to TRBJ2-7; D call uncertain. Trimming cost V 5 bases and J 4 bases, with 6 bases left between them. Germline CDR1 is MDHEN and CDR2 is SYDVKM. CDR3 length: 11 residues. The CDR3 bases are TGTGCCAGCAGTCAAAATTACGAGCAGTACGTC. Residues: CASSQNYEQYV.

The genes are TRBV7-3 and TRBJ2-3, with TRBD2 identical over 7 bases. Losses at the gene ends were 6 bases for V and 4 bases for J; bases not matched to a gene: 7. The CDR3 totals 14 residues. Looked up from germline, CDR1 is SGHTA and CDR2 is FQGTGA. The CDR3 is CASRPSGAADTQYF. The CDR3 DNA sequence: TGTGCCAGCAGGCCTAGCGGAGCAGCAGATACGCAGTATTTT.

CDR3 coding DNA: TGTGCCACCTCGCCGGGGGGGGGAGATACGCAGTATTTT. This sequence encodes CATSPGGGDTQYF. The J gene is TRBJ2-3, the V gene TRBV7-6; 8 nucleotides align to TRBD2. Per germline, CDR1 SGHVS and CDR2 FNYEAQ. J was trimmed by 5 bases and V by 10 bases; bases with no gene match: 8. There are 13 residues in the CDR3.

This clonotype was picked up a small number of times. This chain joins TRBV18 and TRBJ2-1; TRBD2 might be the D (5 bases). CDR1 KGHSH and CDR2 LQKENI come from the germline V gene. V dropped 6 bases and J dropped 4 bases, with 10 bases sitting between them. The CDR3 runs to 13 residues. The CDR3 sequence: CASSPDYYNEQFF. Here the CDR3 DNA reads TGTGCCAGCTCCCCCGACTATTACAATGAGCAGTTCTTC.

The table lists this clonotype with a few counts. In DNA form, the CDR3 reads TGTGCCAGCAGCCCTAGGGCCGGGACAGTCCAAGAGACCCAGTACTTC. Amino acid sequence: CASSPRAGTVQETQYF. The gene calls are TRBV11-2 and TRBJ2-5; 7 positions agree with TRBD1. The CDR3 contains 16 residues. The trim removed 5 bases at V and 1 base at J, leaving 10 bases unmatched. Looked up from germline, CDR1 is SGHAT and CDR2 is FQNNGV.

This clonotype has more than one count but fewer than ten. This rearrangement joins TRBV7-9 to TRBJ1-1; TRBD1 matches 8 bases. V trimming: 5 bases; J trimming: 3 bases; junction bases outside the gene matches: 5. Germline V gene sequence: CDR1 SEHNR, CDR2 FQNEAQ (reference sequence). This CDR3 is 14 amino acids long. In nucleotides, the CDR3 is TGTGCCAGCAGCCGTCAGGGGGCCTACACTGAAGCTTTCTTT. This gives the protein CASSRQGAYTEAFF.

This chain uses TRBV7-3 with TRBJ2-1; D is perhaps TRBD1 or TRBD2 (5 bases each). The germline V gene has CDR1 SGHTA and CDR2 FQGTGA. The V end was cut by 5 bases, the J end by 4 bases, with 9 bases between. The CDR3 consists of 13 residues. For the CDR3, the DNA is TGTGCCAGCAGCCCAGGGAGTTACAATGAGCAGTTCTTC. Its translation is CASSPGSYNEQFF.

This chain connects TRBV7-2 to TRBJ1-2; no firm D call. Germline CDR1 SGHTA, CDR2 FQGNSA. CDR3 size: 15 residues. Trimming cost V 0 bases and J 0 bases, with 8 bases left between them. In nucleotides, the CDR3 is TGTGCCAGCAGCTTAGCGCCCACAGCTAACTATGGCTACACCTTC. Protein: CASSLAPTANYGYTF.

The rearrangement uses TRBV11-2 and TRBJ2-1, with D hard to call. Germline CDR1 SGHAT, CDR2 FQNNGV. This CDR3 contains 16 residues. Trimming pared 5 bases from V and 4 bases from J, leaving 18 bases between. For the CDR3, the DNA is TGTGCCAGCAGCCTCCATTGGTCAGGTTTATACAATGAGCAGTTCTTC. Translation: CASSLHWSGLYNEQFF.

The rearrangement links TRBV5-4 to TRBJ1-4; D is undetermined. Germline V CDR1 and CDR2: SGHNT, YYREEE (reference sequence). V shed 4 bases and J shed 8 bases, with 15 bases lying between them. The CDR3 is made up of 14 amino acids. For the CDR3, the DNA is TGTGCCAGCAGCCCCCGGGAGGGAGGCGAAAAACTGTTTTTT. As protein: CASSPREGGEKLFF.

CDR3: CASSPRYRTASTDTQYF. The CDR3 DNA follows: TGTGCCAGCAGCCCACGATACCGGACAGCTAGCACAGATACGCAGTATTTT. This rearrangement joins TRBV7-6 to TRBJ2-3; D might be TRBD1 (6 bases). Per germline, CDR1 SGHVS and CDR2 FNYEAQ. Trimming removed 5 bases from V and 0 bases from J, with 18 bases in between. The CDR3 has 17 residues.

This clonotype was observed at least ten times. The CDR3 nucleotides are TGTGCCAGCAGCTTAGGAGCGGCCGAAGAGACCCAGTACTTC. It specifies CASSLGAAEETQYF. This chain links TRBV7-2 with TRBJ2-5; D is possibly TRBD2 (5 bases). Germline V gene sequence: CDR1 SGHTA, CDR2 FQGNSA. V lost 1 base and J 3 bases, leaving 9 bases between the germline ends. This CDR3 region has 14 residues.